This record concerns one T cell receptor (beta chain) sequence. Its cognate antigen is unknown. A much more abundant neighbour one base away suggests this may be a read error. Authors of the study amplified TCR beta CDR3 regions from RNA transcripts. A first-round RT-PCR of the TCR CDR3 used the HTBI primer set. TCRdb re-derived calls from the multiplex PCR reads in MiXCR, one entry per CDR3 protein. The sample has under 400,000 distinct CDR3 sequences, 15% to 19% seen once. This sample stems from a study of T cells in Graves' hyperthyroidism and ophthalmopathy. Uncontrolled infections, other autoimmune diseases, pregnancy or lactation led to exclusion of patients. Diagnostic decisions used clinical symptoms, serum thyroxine and TRAb, thyroid ultrasound and orbital computed tomography. The blood specimen was taken at initial hyperthyroidism diagnosis, before any ophthalmopathy symptoms. Overall study results and limits: Stable hyperthyroidism was told apart from ophthalmopathy by a model built on 13 V-J features.

CDR1 and CDR2 from the germline V gene are SGHRS and YFSETQ. Trimming stripped 4 bases from V and 8 bases from J, with 10 bases between. The CDR3 extends over 12 amino acids. The clonotype comes from a woman aged 18-29 years with Graves' hyperthyroidism that later progressed to Graves' ophthalmopathy. J is TRBJ2-1 and V is TRBV5-1; possibly TRBD1 for D (6 bases). What was sequenced was blood. The CDR3 DNA is TGCGCCAGCAGCATTGACAGGCATGAGCAGTTCTTC. This translates into CASSIDRHEQFF.